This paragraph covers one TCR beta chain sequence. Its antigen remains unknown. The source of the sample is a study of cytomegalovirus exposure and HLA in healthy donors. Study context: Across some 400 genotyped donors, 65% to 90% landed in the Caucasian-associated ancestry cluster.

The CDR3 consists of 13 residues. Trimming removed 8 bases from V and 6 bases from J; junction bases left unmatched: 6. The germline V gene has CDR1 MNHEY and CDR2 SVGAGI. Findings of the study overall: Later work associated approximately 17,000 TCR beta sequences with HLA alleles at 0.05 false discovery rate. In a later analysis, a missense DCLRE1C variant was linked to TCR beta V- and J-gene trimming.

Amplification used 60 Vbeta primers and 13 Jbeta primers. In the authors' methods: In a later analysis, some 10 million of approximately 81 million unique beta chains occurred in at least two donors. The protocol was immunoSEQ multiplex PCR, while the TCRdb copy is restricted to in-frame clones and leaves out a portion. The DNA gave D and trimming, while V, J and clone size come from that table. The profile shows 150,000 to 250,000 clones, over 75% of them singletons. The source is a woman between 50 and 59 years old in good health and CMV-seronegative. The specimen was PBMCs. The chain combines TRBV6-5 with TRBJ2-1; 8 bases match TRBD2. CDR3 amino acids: CASVSGGGNEQFF. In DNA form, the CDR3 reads TGTGCCAGCGTCTCGGGAGGGGGCAATGAGCAGTTCTTC.